This is a list of T cell receptor beta chains from one sample in a study of blood T cell repertoires in COVID-19. The repertoire was sequenced with immunoSEQ multiplex PCR; TCRdb's copy has only in-frame clones and lacks some. Here the sample spans 300,000 to 400,000 clones, around 87% being singletons. The specimen was peripheral blood. These receptors all stem from a woman between 45 and 60 years old with active or convalescent COVID-19. The CDR3 runs from the conserved cysteine through the conserved F or W. A D gene is named only where the DNA matches it firmly. The size field is filled for only some rows; it gives once, few, many or a size class.

>TRBV6-5|13|-|TRBJ2-7|-
CASSYTAPGEQYF
TGTGCCAGCAGTTATACCGCCCCGGGCGAGCAGTACTTC
>TRBV11-2|17|-|TRBJ1-2|TRBD1
CASSLDSRTGEHYGYTF
TGTGCCAGCAGCTTAGATTCACGGACAGGGGAGCACTATGGCTACACCTTC
>TRBV9|16|-|TRBJ2-3|-
CASSPQPGYQGDTQYF
TGTGCCAGCAGCCCACAACCAGGGTATCAGGGAGATACGCAGTATTTT
>TRBV28|14|-|TRBJ2-1|-
CASSTLTGRNEQFF
TGTGCCAGCAGCACACTGACAGGGAGGAATGAGCAGTTCTTC
>TRBV7-9|17|once|TRBJ2-5|TRBD2
CASSLESSGRNKETQYF
TGTGCCAGCAGCTTAGAGAGTAGCGGGAGGAACAAGGAGACCCAGTACTTC
>TRBV7-2|15|-|TRBJ1-4|-
CASSLAGRDAEKLFF
TGTGCCAGCAGCTTAGCAGGCAGGGATGCTGAAAAACTGTTTTTT
>TRBV28|14|-|TRBJ1-1|-
CASSGVGGRTEAFF
TGTGCCAGCAGTGGGGTCGGGGGGAGAACTGAAGCTTTCTTT
>TRBV20-1|11|-|TRBJ1-1|-
CSARHNTEAFF
TGCAGTGCTAGACATAACACTGAAGCTTTCTTT
>TRBV7-2|14|few|TRBJ2-7|-
CASRGGGGAYEQYF
TGTGCCAGCCGCGGTGGAGGGGGCGCTTACGAGCAGTACTTC
>TRBV4-2|15|-|TRBJ2-5|-
CASSQPTERQETQYF
TGTGCCAGCAGCCAGCCCACGGAGCGGCAAGAGACCCAGTACTTC
>TRBV9|16|-|TRBJ2-4|-
CASSVGGSAGLNIQYF
TGTGCCAGCAGCGTAGGGGGTAGCGCGGGCCTAAACATTCAGTACTTC
>TRBV7-2|16|-|TRBJ1-2|-
CASSSGRTASPTGYTF
TGTGCCAGCAGCTCAGGTCGGACAGCCTCCCCAACGGGCTACACCTTC